This T cell receptor (beta chain) was identified in a study of T cells in Graves' hyperthyroidism and ophthalmopathy. Each patient was aged 18 to 65 and had newly diagnosed hyperthyroidism of under 2 months' duration. Amplified TCR beta CDR3 regions derived from RNA transcripts. The HTBI set primed first-round TCR CDR3 RT-PCR. From the multiplex PCR reads, TCRdb called clonotypes with MiXCR, one entry per CDR3 protein. The sample has about 560,000 distinct CDR3 sequences; about 14% are singletons. This CDR3 has 15 amino acids. With 4 bases removed from V and 1 base from J, the gap between germline ends came to 13 bases. Germline V gene data show CDR1 as SGDLS and CDR2 as YYNGEE.

V and J are TRBV9 and TRBJ2-3; no clear D gene. Specimen: blood. This clonotype was sampled from a woman between 35 and 50 years old with Graves' hyperthyroidism. The CDR3 DNA sequence: TGTGCCAGCAGCCCCCACCCGATGGGCACAGATACGCAGTATTTT. Residues: CASSPHPMGTDTQYF. The variable domain in full, completed from reference TRBV9 and TRBJ2-3, reads DSGVTQTPKHLITATGQRVTLRCSPRSGDLSVYWYQQSLDQGLQFLIQYYNGEERAKGNILERFSAQQFPDLHSELNLSSLELGDSALYFCASSPHPMGTDTQYFGPGTRLTVL.